A selection of T cell receptor beta chains follows, all from one sample in a study of blood T cells in healthy people across ages. Each CDR3 protein gets one entry after TCRdb re-called the 5' RACE reads with MiXCR. The data show more than 700,000 distinct CDR3 sequences, with roughly 50% seen just once and about two fifths held by the top ten. Sequences were obtained from blood. Receptor source: a man older than 75 in good health. Each CDR3 is given with its conserved first and last residue. D genes are given only for firm matches. Size is omitted from some rows. Given values are once, few, many or a class for expanded clones.

v_gene,d_gene,j_gene,abundance,CDR3aa,CDR3nt
TRBV5-6,TRBD1,TRBJ2-4,NA,CASSTTGENIQYF,TGTGCCAGCAGCACCACAGGGGAAAACATTCAGTACTTC
TRBV19,NA,TRBJ2-6,NA,CASSEYTGANVLTF,TGTGCCAGTAGTGAGTATACTGGGGCCAACGTCCTGACTTTC
TRBV12-3/TRBV12-4,NA,TRBJ1-1,NA,CASTVVGNTEAFF,TGTGCCAGCACTGTGGTAGGGAACACTGAAGCTTTCTTT
TRBV20-1,NA,TRBJ2-5,NA,CSARVGGVETQYF,TGCAGTGCTAGAGTGGGGGGAGTAGAGACCCAGTACTTC
TRBV5-1,TRBD1,TRBJ1-1,NA,CASRDRGGLTEAFF,TGCGCCAGCAGGGACAGGGGAGGTCTCACTGAAGCTTTCTTT
TRBV12-3/TRBV12-4,TRBD1,TRBJ2-7,NA,CASSSDRGLYEQYF,TGTGCCAGCAGTTCAGACAGGGGGCTCTACGAGCAGTACTTC
TRBV9,NA,TRBJ1-2,NA,CASSVENGYTF,TGTGCCAGCAGCGTAGAAAATGGCTACACCTTC
TRBV29-1,TRBD2,TRBJ2-7,NA,CSVVLSGSGEQYF,TGCAGCGTTGTCCTTAGCGGGAGTGGCGAGCAGTACTTC
TRBV3-1,NA,TRBJ2-2,once,CASSQVPWDGELFF,TGTGCCAGCAGCCAAGTCCCCTGGGATGGGGAACTGTTTTTT
TRBV7-6,NA,TRBJ1-1,NA,CASSSYGDTEAFF,TGTGCCAGCAGCTCCTACGGTGACACTGAAGCTTTCTTT
TRBV5-1,TRBD2,TRBJ2-5,few,CASSSGGVQETQYF,TGTGCCAGCAGCTCTGGGGGGGTCCAAGAGACCCAGTACTTC
TRBV20-1,NA,TRBJ2-7,NA,CSARGTVYEQYF,TGCAGTGCTAGAGGGACAGTTTACGAGCAGTACTTC
TRBV9,NA,TRBJ1-2,once,CASSVIVTGSTNYGYTF,TGTGCCAGCAGCGTAATTGTTACAGGGTCCACTAACTATGGCTACACCTTC
TRBV5-5,TRBD1,TRBJ1-1,NA,CASSDRGLNTEAFF,TGTGCCAGCAGCGACAGGGGATTGAACACTGAAGCTTTCTTT
TRBV7-2,NA,TRBJ2-7,few,CASSPTDTVNEQYF,TGTGCCAGCAGCCCAACCGACACGGTCAACGAGCAGTACTTC
TRBV12-3/TRBV12-4,NA,TRBJ1-5,NA,CASNSGGSNQPQHF,TGTGCCAGCAACTCGGGGGGGAGCAATCAGCCCCAGCATTTT
TRBV11-2,TRBD1,TRBJ2-1,NA,CASGLQGGGGNEQFF,TGTGCCAGCGGACTACAGGGGGGTGGGGGTAATGAGCAGTTCTTC
TRBV7-9,NA,TRBJ2-7,NA,CASSVASNEQYF,TGTGCCAGCAGCGTGGCCTCAAACGAGCAGTACTTC
TRBV6-6,TRBD2,TRBJ2-1,NA,CASSLKREAPSVEYF,TGTGCCAGCAGTCTCAAGCGGGAAGCCCCTTCTGTGGAGTACTTC
TRBV6-6,NA,TRBJ2-3,NA,CASSGRDSRRTDTQYF,TGTGCCAGCAGTGGCCGGGACTCAAGGAGGACAGATACGCAGTATTTT